This T cell receptor beta chain was retrieved from a study of CD8 T cells in ankylosing spondylitis. Regarding the study as a whole: Clones tied to disease were said to be significantly enriched in matched ankylosing spondylitis synovial fluid.

From the 5' RACE reads, TCRdb called clonotypes with MiXCR, one entry per CDR3 protein. The sample gives 200,000 or so distinct CDR3 sequences, 10% to 15% of which show up once; roughly 11% is in the top ten. Regarding this clonotype: As yet, its antigen is unknown.

V lost 8 bases to trimming and J lost 9 bases, with 17 bases between them. Germline values: CDR1 MNHNS, CDR2 SASEGT. The length of the CDR3 is 13 residues. Sequencing used blood, either unsorted or a sorted T cell fraction (not recorded which). The genes are TRBV6-1 and TRBJ2-1; D may be TRBD1 (6 bases). This TCR was sampled from a female donor with ankylosing spondylitis or in good health (not recorded which). The CDR3 DNA reads as TGTGCCAGCCCTCTCAAACAGGGAAGTGAGCAGTTCTTC. It encodes CASPLKQGSEQFF.